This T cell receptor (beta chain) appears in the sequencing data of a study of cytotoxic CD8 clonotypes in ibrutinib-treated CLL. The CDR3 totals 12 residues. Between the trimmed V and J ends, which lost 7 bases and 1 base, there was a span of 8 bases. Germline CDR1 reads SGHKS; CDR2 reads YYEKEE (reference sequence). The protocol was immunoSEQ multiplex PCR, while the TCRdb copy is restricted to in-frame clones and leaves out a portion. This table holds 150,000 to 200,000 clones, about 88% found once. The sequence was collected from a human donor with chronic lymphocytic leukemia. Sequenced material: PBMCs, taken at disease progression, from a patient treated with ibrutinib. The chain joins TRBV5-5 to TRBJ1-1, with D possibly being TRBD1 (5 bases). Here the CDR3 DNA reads TGTGCCAGCCGGGACGAGAACACTGAAGCTTTCTTT. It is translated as CASRDENTEAFF.